A single sample is the source of the 19 T cell receptor beta chains below, sequenced in a study of cytomegalovirus exposure and HLA in healthy donors. In the PCR, 60 Vbeta and 13 Jbeta primers were used. The protocol was immunoSEQ multiplex PCR, while the TCRdb copy is restricted to in-frame clones and leaves out a portion. This table has 110,000 to 150,000 clones, approximately 78% appearing once. Sequencing was performed on PBMCs. These receptors were obtained from a woman under 30 in good health and CMV-seropositive.

The chain couples TRBV5-1 to TRBJ2-7, with TRBD2 matching over 12 bases. The CDR3 spans 16 residues. Germline CDR1 SGHRS, CDR2 YFSETQ. The V segment lost 1 base and the J segment 4 bases; nucleotides outside the gene matches: 6. The CDR3, as DNA: TGCGCCAGCAGCTTGTGGACTAGCGGGGAACAGTACGAGCAGTACTTC. It codes for CASSLWTSGEQYEQYF.

The V gene is TRBV7-2, the J gene TRBJ1-2; TRBD1 aligns across 7 bases. The germline CDR1 and CDR2 sequences are SGHTA and FQGNSA. There are 16 residues in the CDR3. The V and J ends lost 1 base and 8 bases, in that order; junction bases with no gene match: 13. CDR3 in DNA: TGTGCCAGCAGCTTAGTCTCGTTCTCAGGGGGAGGCGGCTACACCTTC. Its translation is CASSLVSFSGGGGYTF.

V is TRBV14 and J is TRBJ2-5; a possible D gene is TRBD2 (5 bases). The germline V gene encodes CDR1 SGHDN and CDR2 FVKESK. V lost 3 bases to trimming and J lost 5 bases, with 10 bases between them. There are 13 residues in the CDR3. The CDR3, as DNA: TGTGCCAGCAGCCAGAGGGTTCACGAGACCCAGTACTTC. This gives the protein CASSQRVHETQYF.

This chain links TRBV29-1 with TRBJ2-7; perhaps TRBD2 as D (6 bases). The germline V and J ends were trimmed by 6 bases and 3 bases, with 6 bases remaining between them. Per germline, CDR1 SQVTM and CDR2 ANQGSEA. This CDR3 comprises 10 residues. The CDR3 nucleotides are TGCAGCGTGCGGGACTACGAGCAGTACTTC. Residues: CSVRDYEQYF.

V usage is TRBV5-1 and J usage is TRBJ2-3; 10 positions match TRBD2. CDR3 length equals 15 residues. V shed 4 bases, J shed 6 bases, and the junction held 8 bases outside the gene matches. Germline V lookup: CDR1 SGHRS, CDR2 YFSETQ. The DNA for the CDR3 is TGCGCCAGCAGCCTACTAGCGGGGCAGTCCGATACGCAGTATTTT. As protein: CASSLLAGQSDTQYF.

The chain couples TRBV7-9 to TRBJ1-3; 9 bases are shared with TRBD1. Germline V gives CDR1 SEHNR, CDR2 FQNEAQ (reference sequence). Trimming removed 2 bases from V and 3 bases from J; junction bases left unmatched: 8. This CDR3 spans 17 amino acids. The CDR3 DNA reads as TGTGCCAGCAGCTTACGCCGGGACAGGGACTATGGAAACACCATATATTTT. The encoded protein is CASSLRRDRDYGNTIYF.

The chain carries TRBV7-9 and TRBJ2-2, with 7 bases fitting TRBD1. With 5 bases clipped from V and 5 bases from J, the junction kept 5 bases outside the gene matches. Germline V CDR1 and CDR2: SEHNR, FQNEAQ (reference sequence). The CDR3 has 14 residues. The CDR3 region has the DNA TGTGCCAGCAGCACCGACAGGGTGACCGGGGAGCTGTTTTTT. Encoded protein: CASSTDRVTGELFF. The full variable domain, its missing parts supplied by reference TRBV7-9 and TRBJ2-2, is DTGVSQNPRHKITKRGQNVTFRCDPISEHNRLYWYRQTLGQGPEFLTYFQNEAQLEKSRLLSDRFSAERPKGSFSTLEIQRTEQGDSAMYLCASSTDRVTGELFFGEGSRLTVL.

The chain combines TRBV6-6 with TRBJ2-4; the D gene is possibly TRBD2 (5 bases). Germline assignment: CDR1 MNHNY and CDR2 SVGAGI (reference sequence). The V end was cut by 6 bases, the J end by 3 bases, with 12 bases between. The CDR3 loop spans 14 amino acids. CDR3 amino acids: CASRGSEGKNIQYF. The CDR3 region has the DNA TGTGCCAGCAGGGGCTCCGAGGGCAAAAACATTCAGTACTTC.

In its sample, this clone was seen a few times. This chain links TRBV7-2 with TRBJ2-3; TRBD2 matches at 11 bases. Germline CDR1 is SGHTA and CDR2 is FQGNSA. V lost 5 bases and J lost 3; bases outside the gene matches: 10. The CDR3 covers 17 residues. This CDR3 is CASSLKGGLAGTDTQYF. The CDR3 nucleotides are TGTGCCAGCAGCCTCAAGGGCGGACTAGCGGGTACAGATACGCAGTATTTT.

This chain uses TRBV25-1 with TRBJ2-5; D is undetermined. The J call may be mistaken, given a closer DNA end match to TRBJ2-7. The germline V gene has CDR1 MGHDK and CDR2 SYGVNS. This CDR3 contains 12 residues. CDR3 in DNA: TGTGCCAGCAGTGATCAGAACTACGAGCAGTACTTC. Amino acids: CASSDQNYEQYF.

The chain links TRBV6-6 to TRBJ2-1; 7 bases line up with TRBD2. From germline, CDR1 is MNHNY and CDR2 SVGAGI (reference sequence). The J segment lost 8 bases and the V segment lost 6 bases, leaving 13 bases of the junction unmatched. The CDR3 spans 15 residues. The CDR3 DNA is TGTGCCAGCAGCCGAAACCGGGACTATATCTATGAGCAGTTCTTC. It codes for CASSRNRDYIYEQFF.

V is TRBV6-1 and J is TRBJ2-5; 9 nucleotides line up with TRBD1. This CDR3 is 15 amino acids long. Germline assignment: CDR1 MNHNS and CDR2 SASEGT. Trimming at V came to 7 bases and at J to 6 bases, leaving 12 bases not matched to a gene. The CDR3 region is CASILTRDRVKTQYF. The CDR3 nucleotides read TGTGCCAGCATCCTCACCCGGGACAGGGTAAAGACCCAGTACTTC.

This rearrangement joins TRBV5-8 to TRBJ1-2, with 9 bases fitting TRBD1. Germline values: CDR1 SGHTS, CDR2 YDEGEE. V was clipped by 4 bases and J by 0 bases; unmatched bases: 4. The CDR3 consists of 15 residues. CDR3 DNA: TGTGCCAGCAGCCGGGGACAGGGCTCTAACTATGGCTACACCTTC. As protein: CASSRGQGSNYGYTF.

Comments on this clone: The same CDR3 arises from other DNA sequences in this sample as well. The V gene is TRBV11-2, the J gene TRBJ1-2; 8 bases are shared with TRBD1. Per the germline V gene, CDR1 is SGHAT and CDR2 is FQNNGV. This CDR3 has 17 amino acids. The junction had 15 bases not matched to a gene; V was cut back by 1 base and J by 8 bases. This CDR3 reads CASSLAGRGPSKDGYTF. The CDR3 DNA is TGTGCCAGCAGCTTAGCCGGCAGGGGGCCTTCTAAGGACGGCTACACCTTC.

V usage is TRBV11-2 and J usage is TRBJ1-2; a possible D gene is TRBD1 (5 bases). Trimming left V 5 bases short and J 7 bases short, with 17 bases between. The CDR3 loop spans 14 amino acids. The germline gives CDR1 SGHAT, CDR2 FQNNGV. The CDR3 DNA sequence: TGTGCCAGCAGCCCTCCCGGGGGGGGATCTGGCTACACCTTC. Translated: CASSPPGGGSGYTF.

This clone was counted only a few times. The chain recombines TRBV5-1 with TRBJ1-1; D is unclear. This CDR3 comprises 11 residues. Trimming removed 7 bases from V and 1 base from J, with 5 bases in between. Germline CDR1 reads SGHRS; CDR2 reads YFSETQ. The CDR3 sequence: CASRGNTEAFF. CDR3 DNA: TGCGCCAGCCGAGGGAACACTGAAGCTTTCTTT.

V is TRBV6-1 and J is TRBJ1-4; 8 bases map to TRBD1. In germline, CDR1 is MNHNS, CDR2 SASEGT. V shed 4 bases and J 8 bases; nucleotides not matched to a gene: 18. This CDR3 has 18 amino acids. This CDR3 reads CASSVRQGKSERHEKLFF. For the CDR3, the DNA is TGTGCCAGCAGTGTACGACAGGGGAAGTCAGAGAGACACGAAAAACTGTTTTTT.

This clone occurred a few times. The V and J genes are TRBV18 and TRBJ2-5; TRBD1 matches 8 bases. The trim removed 3 bases at V and 5 bases at J, leaving 20 bases unmatched. The CDR3 sequence is 19 residues long. The germline V gene encodes CDR1 KGHSH and CDR2 LQKENI. The CDR3 DNA reads TGTGCCAGCTCACCCCTTGGGGGCAGGGGACAGGCCCTGTTGGAGACCCAGTACTTC. Encoded protein: CASSPLGGRGQALLETQYF.

This clone has only one observation. The chain is built from TRBV27 and TRBJ1-6, with TRBD1 matching over 10 bases. Germline V gene lookup returns CDR1 MNHEY and CDR2 SMNVEV (reference sequence). The CDR3 length is 14 residues. The junction had 8 bases not matched to a gene; V was cut back by 8 bases and J by 10 bases. This CDR3 is CASGTGTGVSPLHF. The CDR3 DNA reads TGTGCCAGCGGAACCGGGACAGGGGTGTCACCCCTCCACTTT.